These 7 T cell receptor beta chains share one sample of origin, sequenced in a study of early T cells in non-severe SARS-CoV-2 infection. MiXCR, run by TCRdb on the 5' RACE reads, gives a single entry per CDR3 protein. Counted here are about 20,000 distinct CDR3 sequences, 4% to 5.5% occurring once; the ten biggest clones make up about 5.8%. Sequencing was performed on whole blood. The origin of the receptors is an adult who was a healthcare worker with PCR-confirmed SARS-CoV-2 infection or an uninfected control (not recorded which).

The CDR3 loop reads CSVAGGTGNGYTF. CDR3 nucleotide sequence: TGCAGCGTCGCCGGGGGGACAGGGAATGGCTACACCTTC. This chain connects TRBV29-1 to TRBJ1-2; 9 bases are a match to TRBD1. The CDR3 has 13 amino acids. The junction had 8 bases not matched to a gene; V was cut back by 6 bases and J by 6 bases. The V gene's germline CDR1 is SQVTM and CDR2 ANQGSEA.

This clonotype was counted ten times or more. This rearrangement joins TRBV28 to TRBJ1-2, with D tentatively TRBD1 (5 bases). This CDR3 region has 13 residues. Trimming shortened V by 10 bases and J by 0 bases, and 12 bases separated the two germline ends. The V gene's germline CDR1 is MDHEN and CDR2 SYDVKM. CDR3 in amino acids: CATRDGPNYGYTF. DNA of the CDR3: TGTGCCACCCGGGACGGCCCTAACTATGGCTACACCTTC.

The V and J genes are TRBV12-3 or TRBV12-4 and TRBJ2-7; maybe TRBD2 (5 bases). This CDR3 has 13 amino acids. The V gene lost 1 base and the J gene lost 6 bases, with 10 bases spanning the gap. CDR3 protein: CASSLDTAGEQYF. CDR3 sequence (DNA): TGTGCCAGCAGTTTAGACACGGCGGGCGAGCAGTACTTC.

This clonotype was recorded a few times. The CDR3: CASSQDLASGENEQFF. CDR3 nucleotides: TGTGCCAGCAGCCAAGATCTGGCCAGTGGTGAGAATGAGCAGTTCTTC. The V call is TRBV3-2, the J call TRBJ2-1. TRBV3-2 is shown as a pseudogene. This CDR3 contains 16 residues.

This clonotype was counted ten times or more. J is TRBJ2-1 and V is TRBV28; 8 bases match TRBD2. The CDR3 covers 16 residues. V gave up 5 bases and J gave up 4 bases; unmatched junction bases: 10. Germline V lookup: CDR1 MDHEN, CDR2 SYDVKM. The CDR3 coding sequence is TGTGCCAGCAGTCCCCCTGGGAGCGGGAGATACAATGAGCAGTTCTTC. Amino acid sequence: CASSPPGSGRYNEQFF.

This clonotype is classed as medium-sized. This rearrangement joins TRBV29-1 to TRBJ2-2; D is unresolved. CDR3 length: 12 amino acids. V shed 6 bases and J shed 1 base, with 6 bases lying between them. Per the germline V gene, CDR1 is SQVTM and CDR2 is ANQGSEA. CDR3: CSVSLNTGELFF. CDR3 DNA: TGCAGCGTCAGTCTGAACACCGGGGAGCTGTTTTTT.

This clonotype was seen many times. The CDR3: CSVGLAGKFYNEQFF. CDR3 coding DNA: TGCAGCGTCGGCCTAGCGGGAAAGTTCTACAATGAGCAGTTCTTC. This chain joins TRBV29-1 and TRBJ2-1; TRBD2 agrees at 9 bases. The CDR3 length is 15 residues. Per germline, CDR1 SQVTM and CDR2 ANQGSEA. The ends lost 6 bases at V and 3 bases at J; junction bases unmatched: 9.